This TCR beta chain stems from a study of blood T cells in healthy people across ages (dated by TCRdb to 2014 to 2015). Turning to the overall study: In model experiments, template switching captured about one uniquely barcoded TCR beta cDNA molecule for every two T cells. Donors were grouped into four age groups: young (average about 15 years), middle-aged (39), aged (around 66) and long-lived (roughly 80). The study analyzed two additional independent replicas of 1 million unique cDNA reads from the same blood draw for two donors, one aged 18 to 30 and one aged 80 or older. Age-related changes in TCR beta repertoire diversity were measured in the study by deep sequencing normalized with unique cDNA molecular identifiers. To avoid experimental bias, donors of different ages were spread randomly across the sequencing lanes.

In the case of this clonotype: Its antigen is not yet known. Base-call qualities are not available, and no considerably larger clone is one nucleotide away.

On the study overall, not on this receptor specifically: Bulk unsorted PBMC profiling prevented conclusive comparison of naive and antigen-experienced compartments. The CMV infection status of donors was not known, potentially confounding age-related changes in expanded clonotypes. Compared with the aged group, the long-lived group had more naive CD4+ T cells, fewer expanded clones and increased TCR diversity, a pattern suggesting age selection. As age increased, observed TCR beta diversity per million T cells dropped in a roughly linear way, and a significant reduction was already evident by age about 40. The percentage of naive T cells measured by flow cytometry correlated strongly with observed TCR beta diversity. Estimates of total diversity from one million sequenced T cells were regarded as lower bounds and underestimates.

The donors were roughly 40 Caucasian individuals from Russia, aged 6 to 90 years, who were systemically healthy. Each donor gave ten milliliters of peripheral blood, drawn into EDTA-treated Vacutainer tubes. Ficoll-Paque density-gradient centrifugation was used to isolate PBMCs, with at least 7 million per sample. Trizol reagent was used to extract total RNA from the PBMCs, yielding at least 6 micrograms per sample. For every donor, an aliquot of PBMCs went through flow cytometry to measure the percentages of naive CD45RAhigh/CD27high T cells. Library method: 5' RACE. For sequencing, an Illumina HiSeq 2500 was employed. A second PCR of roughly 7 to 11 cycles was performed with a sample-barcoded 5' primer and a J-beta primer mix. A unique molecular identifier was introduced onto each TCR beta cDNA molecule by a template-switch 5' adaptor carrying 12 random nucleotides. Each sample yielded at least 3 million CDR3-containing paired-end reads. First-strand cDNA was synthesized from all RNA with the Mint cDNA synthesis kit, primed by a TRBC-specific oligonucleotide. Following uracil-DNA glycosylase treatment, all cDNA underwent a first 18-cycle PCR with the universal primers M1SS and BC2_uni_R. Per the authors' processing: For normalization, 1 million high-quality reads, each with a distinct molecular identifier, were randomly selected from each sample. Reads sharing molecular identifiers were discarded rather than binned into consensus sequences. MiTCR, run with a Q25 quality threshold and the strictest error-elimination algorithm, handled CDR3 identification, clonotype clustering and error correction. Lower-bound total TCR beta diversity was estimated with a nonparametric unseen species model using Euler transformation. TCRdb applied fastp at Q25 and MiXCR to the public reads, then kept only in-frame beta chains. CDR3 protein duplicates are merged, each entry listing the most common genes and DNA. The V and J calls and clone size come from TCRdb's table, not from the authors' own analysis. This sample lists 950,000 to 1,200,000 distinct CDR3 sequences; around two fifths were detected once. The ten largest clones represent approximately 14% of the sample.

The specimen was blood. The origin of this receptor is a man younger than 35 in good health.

The CDR3 amino acid sequence is: CASSLEAGGYGYTF. The nucleotides are TGCGCCAGCAGCTTGGAAGCAGGGGGGTATGGCTACACCTTC. Recombination linked TRBV5-1 to TRBJ1-2; the central 7 bases match TRBD1. Here V drops 0 bases and J drops 5 bases, and the junction holds 4 bases not matched to any gene. Spanning cysteine to phenylalanine, the CDR3 consists of 14 amino acids. Only CDR3 DNA remains: 42 bases, in frame from the first base. From the germline V gene, CDR1 is SGHRS and CDR2 is YFSETQ.